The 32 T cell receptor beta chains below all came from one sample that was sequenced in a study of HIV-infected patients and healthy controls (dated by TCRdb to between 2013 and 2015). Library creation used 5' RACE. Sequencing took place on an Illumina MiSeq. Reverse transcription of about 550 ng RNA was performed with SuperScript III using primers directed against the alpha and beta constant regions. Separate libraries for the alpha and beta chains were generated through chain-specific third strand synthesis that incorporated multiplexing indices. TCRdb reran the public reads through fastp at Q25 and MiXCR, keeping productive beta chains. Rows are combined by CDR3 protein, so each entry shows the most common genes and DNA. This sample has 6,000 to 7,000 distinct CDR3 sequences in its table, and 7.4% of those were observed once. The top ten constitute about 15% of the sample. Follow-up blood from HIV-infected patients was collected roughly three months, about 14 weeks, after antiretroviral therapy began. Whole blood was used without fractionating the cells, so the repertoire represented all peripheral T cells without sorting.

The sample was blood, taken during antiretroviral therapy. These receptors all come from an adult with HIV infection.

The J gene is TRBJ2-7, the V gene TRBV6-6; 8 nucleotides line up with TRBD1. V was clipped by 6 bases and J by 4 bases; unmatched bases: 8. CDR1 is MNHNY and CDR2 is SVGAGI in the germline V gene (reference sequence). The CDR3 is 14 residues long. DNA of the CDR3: TGTGCCAGCAGCCGGGACAGGTCAATATACGAGCAGTACTTC. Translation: CASSRDRSIYEQYF.

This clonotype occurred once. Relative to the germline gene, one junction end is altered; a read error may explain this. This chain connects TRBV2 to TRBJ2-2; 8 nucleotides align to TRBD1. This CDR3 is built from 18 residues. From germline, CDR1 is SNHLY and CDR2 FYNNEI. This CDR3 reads CASSIVVDRAMDTGELFF. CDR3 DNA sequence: TGTGCCAGCTCTATAGTTGTGGACAGGGCAATGGACACCGGAGAGCTGTTTTTT. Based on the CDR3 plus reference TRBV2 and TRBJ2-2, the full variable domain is EPEVTQTPSHQVTQMGQEVILRCVPISNHLYFYWYRQILGQKVEFLVSFYNNEISEKSEIFDDQFSVERPDGSNFTLKIRSTKLEDSAMYFCASSIVVDRAMDTGELFFGEGSRLTVL.

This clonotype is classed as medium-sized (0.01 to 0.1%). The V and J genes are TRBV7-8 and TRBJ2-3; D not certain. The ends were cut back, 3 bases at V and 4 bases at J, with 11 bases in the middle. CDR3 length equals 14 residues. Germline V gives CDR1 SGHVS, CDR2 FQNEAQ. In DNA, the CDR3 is TGTGCCAGCAGCTTTTCGATCCTCCCAGATACGCAGTATTTT. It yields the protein CASSFSILPDTQYF.

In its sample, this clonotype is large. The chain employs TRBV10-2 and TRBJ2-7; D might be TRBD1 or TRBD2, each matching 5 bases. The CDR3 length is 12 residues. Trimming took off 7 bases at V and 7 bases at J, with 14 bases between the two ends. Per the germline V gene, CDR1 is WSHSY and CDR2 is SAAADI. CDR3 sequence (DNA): TGCGCCAGCATGGGACGACCGTGGGAGCAGTACTTC. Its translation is CASMGRPWEQYF.

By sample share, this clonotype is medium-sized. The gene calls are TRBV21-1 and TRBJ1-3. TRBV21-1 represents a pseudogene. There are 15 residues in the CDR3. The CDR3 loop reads CASRKGSNPGNTIYF. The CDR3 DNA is TGTGCCAGCAGGAAGGGGTCCAATCCGGGAAACACCATATATTTT.

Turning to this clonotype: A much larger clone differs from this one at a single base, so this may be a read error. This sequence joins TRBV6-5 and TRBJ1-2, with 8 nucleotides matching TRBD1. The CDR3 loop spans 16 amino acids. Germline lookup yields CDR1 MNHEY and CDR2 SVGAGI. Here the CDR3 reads CASSLQGGALNYCYTF. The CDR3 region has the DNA TGTGCCAGCAGTCTACAGGGGGGGGCCCTTAACTATTGCTACACCTTC.

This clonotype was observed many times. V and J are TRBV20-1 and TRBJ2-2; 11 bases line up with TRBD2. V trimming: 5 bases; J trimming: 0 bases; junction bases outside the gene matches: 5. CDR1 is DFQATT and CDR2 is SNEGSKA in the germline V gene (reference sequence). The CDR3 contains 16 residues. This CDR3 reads CSAPRLAGPNTGELFF. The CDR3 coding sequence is TGCAGTGCTCCGCGACTAGCGGGGCCGAACACCGGGGAGCTGTTTTTT.

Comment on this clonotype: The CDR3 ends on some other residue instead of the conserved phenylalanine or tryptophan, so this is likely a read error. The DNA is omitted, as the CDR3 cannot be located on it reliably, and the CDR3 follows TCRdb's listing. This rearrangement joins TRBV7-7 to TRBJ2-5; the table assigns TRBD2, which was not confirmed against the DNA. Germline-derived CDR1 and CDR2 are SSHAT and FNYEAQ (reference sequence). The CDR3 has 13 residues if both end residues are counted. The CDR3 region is CASSWAEGETHYY.

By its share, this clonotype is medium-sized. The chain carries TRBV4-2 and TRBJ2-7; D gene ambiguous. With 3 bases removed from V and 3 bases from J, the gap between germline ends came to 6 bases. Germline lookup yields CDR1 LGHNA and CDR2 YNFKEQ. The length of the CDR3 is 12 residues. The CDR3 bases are TGTGCCAGCAGCCAGGGTCACTACGAGCAGTACTTC. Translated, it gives CASSQGHYEQYF.

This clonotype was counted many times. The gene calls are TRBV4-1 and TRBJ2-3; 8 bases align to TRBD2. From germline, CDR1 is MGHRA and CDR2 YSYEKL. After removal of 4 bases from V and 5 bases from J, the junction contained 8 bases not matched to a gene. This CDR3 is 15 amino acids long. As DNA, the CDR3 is TGCGCCAGCAGCCTTTCGGGTCTAGCGGGAGATACGCAGTATTTT. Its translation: CASSLSGLAGDTQYF.

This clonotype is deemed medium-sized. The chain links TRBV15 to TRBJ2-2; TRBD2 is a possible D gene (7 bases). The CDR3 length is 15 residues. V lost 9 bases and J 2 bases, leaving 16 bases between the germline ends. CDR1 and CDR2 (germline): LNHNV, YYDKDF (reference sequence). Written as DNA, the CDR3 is TGTGCCACAAAGGGGGGGCGGCTAAACACCGGGGAGCTGTTTTTT. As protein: CATKGGRLNTGELFF.

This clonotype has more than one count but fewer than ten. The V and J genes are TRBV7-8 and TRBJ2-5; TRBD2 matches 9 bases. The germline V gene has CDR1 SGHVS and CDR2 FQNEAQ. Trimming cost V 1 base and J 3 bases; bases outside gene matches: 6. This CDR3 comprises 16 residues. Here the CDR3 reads CASSLVAGGDEETQYF. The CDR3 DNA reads TGTGCCAGCAGCTTAGTTGCGGGGGGGGATGAAGAGACCCAGTACTTC.

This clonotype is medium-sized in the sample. CDR3 sequence (DNA): TGTGCCAGCAGGCGGGGGACAGGCAGTAATGAAAAACTGTTTTTT. Amino acids: CASRRGTGSNEKLFF. The chain employs TRBV7-9 and TRBJ1-4; TRBD1 aligns across 8 bases. Germline V gene data show CDR1 as SEHNR and CDR2 as FQNEAQ (reference sequence). V was clipped by 6 bases and J by 4 bases; unmatched bases: 7. The CDR3 contains 15 residues.

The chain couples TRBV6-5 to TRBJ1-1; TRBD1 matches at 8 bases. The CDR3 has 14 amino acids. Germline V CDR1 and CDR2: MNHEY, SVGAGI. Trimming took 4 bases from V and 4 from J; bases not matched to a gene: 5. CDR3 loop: CASSFGQGSTEAFF. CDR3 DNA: TGTGCCAGCAGTTTCGGACAGGGAAGCACTGAAGCTTTCTTT.

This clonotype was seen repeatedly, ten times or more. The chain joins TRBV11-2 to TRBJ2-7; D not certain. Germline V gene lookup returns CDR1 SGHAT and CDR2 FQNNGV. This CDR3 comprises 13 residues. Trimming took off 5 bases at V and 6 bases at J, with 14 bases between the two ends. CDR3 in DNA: TGTGCCAGCAGCACCTTTACTGAAGTCGAGCAGTACTTC. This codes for CASSTFTEVEQYF. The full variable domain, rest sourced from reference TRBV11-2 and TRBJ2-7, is EAGVAQSPRYKIIEKRQSVAFWCNPISGHATLYWYQQILGQGPKLLIQFQNNGVVDDSQLPKDRFSAERLKGVDSTLKIQPAKLEDSAVYLCASSTFTEVEQYFGPGTRLTVT.

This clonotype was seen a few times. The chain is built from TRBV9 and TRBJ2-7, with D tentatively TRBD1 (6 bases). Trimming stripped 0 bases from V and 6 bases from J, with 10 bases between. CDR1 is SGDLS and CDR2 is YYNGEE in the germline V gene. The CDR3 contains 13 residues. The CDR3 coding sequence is TGTGCCAGCAGCGTAGATTGGGGGCGCGAGCAGTACTTC. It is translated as CASSVDWGREQYF.

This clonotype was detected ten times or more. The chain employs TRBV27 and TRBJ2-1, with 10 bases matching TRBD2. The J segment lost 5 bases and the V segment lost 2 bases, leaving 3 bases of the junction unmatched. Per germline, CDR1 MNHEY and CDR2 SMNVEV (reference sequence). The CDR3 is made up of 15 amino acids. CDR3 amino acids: CASSLTSGVDNEQFF. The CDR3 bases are TGTGCCAGCAGTTTAACTAGCGGGGTGGACAATGAGCAGTTCTTC.

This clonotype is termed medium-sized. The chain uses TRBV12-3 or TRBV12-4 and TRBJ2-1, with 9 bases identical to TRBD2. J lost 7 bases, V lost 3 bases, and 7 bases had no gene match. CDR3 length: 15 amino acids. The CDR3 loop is CASSFSREGKNEQFF. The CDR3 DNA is TGTGCCAGCAGTTTCTCGCGGGAGGGCAAGAATGAGCAGTTCTTC.

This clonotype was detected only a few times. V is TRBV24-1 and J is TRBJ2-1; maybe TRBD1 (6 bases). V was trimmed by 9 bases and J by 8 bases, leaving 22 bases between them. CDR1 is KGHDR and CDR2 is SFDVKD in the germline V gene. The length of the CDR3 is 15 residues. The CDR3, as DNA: TGTGCCACCCGCCAGGGGCTAGCACGTAGCGATGAGCAGTTCTTC. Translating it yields CATRQGLARSDEQFF.

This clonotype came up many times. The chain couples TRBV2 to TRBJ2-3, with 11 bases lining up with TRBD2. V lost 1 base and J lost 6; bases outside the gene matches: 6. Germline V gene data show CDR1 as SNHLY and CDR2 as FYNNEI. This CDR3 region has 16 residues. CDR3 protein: CASSEDLGLAADTQYF. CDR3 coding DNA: TGTGCCAGCAGTGAAGATCTGGGACTAGCGGCCGATACGCAGTATTTT.

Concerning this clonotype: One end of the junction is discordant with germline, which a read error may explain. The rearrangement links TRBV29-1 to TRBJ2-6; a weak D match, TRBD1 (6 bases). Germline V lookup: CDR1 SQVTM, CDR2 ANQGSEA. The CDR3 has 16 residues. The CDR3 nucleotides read TGCAGCGTTGAAGGTGGACAGTTCGATGGGGACAACGTCCTGACTTTC. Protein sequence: CSVEGGQFDGDNVLTF.

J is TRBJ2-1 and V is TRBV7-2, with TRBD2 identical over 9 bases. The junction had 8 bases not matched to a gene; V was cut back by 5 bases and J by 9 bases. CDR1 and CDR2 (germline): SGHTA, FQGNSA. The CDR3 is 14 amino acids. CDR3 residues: CASSAIAGAFEQFF. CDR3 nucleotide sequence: TGTGCCAGCAGCGCAATAGCGGGGGCTTTTGAGCAGTTCTTC.

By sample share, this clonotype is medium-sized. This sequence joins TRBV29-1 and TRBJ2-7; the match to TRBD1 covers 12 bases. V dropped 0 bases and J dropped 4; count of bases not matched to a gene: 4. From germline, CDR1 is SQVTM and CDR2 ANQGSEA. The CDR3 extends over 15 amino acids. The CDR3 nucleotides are TGCAGCGTTGAAGACGGGACAGGGGGCGAGTACGAGCAGTACTTC. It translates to CSVEDGTGGEYEQYF.

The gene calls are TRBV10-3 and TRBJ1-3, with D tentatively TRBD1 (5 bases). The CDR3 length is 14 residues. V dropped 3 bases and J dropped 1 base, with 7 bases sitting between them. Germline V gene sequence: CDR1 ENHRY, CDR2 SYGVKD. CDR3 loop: CAISESGSGNTIYF. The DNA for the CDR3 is TGTGCCATCAGTGAATCAGGGTCTGGAAACACCATATATTTT.

CDR3 nucleotides: TGCAGTGCTATTGATTCCGGTGGTAGCGGGATCCAAGAGACCCAGTACTTC. Its protein is CSAIDSGGSGIQETQYF. The J gene is TRBJ2-5, the V gene TRBV20-1, with 8 bases lining up with TRBD2. J was trimmed by 1 base and V by 4 bases; bases with no gene match: 14. In germline, CDR1 is DFQATT, CDR2 SNEGSKA (reference sequence). This CDR3 spans 17 amino acids.

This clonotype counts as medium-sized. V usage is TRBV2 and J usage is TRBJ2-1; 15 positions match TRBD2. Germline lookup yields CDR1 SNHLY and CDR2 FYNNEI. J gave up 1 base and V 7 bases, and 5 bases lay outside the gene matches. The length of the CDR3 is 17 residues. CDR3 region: CASIGTSGGMSYNEQFF. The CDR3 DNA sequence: TGTGCCAGCATAGGGACTAGCGGGGGGATGTCCTACAATGAGCAGTTCTTC. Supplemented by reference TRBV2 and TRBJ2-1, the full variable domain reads EPEVTQTPSHQVTQMGQEVILRCVPISNHLYFYWYRQILGQKVEFLVSFYNNEISEKSEIFDDQFSVERPDGSNFTLKIRSTKLEDSAMYFCASIGTSGGMSYNEQFFGPGTRLTVL.

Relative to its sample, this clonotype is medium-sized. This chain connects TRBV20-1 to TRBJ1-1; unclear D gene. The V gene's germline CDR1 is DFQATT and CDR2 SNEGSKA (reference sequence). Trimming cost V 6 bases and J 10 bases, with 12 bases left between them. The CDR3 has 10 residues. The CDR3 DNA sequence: TGCAGTGCCCCCCACCTGGGAGCTTTCTTT. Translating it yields CSAPHLGAFF.

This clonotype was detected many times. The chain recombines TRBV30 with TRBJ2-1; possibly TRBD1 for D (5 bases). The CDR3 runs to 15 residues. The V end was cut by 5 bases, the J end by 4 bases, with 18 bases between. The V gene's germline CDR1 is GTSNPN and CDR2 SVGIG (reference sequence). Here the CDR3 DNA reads TGTGCCTGGGATACAGGCCGAGCCAAATACAATGAGCAGTTCTTC. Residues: CAWDTGRAKYNEQFF.

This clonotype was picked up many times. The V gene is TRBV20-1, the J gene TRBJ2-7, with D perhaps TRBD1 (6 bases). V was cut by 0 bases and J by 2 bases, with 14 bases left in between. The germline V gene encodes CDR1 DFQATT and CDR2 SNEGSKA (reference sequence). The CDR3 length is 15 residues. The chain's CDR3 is CSARDIWTATYEQYF. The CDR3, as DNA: TGCAGTGCTAGAGATATATGGACAGCCACCTACGAGCAGTACTTC.

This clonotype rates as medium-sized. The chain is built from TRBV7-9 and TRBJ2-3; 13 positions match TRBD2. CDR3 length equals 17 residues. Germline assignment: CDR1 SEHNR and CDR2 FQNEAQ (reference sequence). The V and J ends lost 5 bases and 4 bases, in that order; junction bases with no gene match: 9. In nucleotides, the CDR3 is TGTGCCAGCAGCACGACTAGGACTAGCGGGAGTGCAGATACGCAGTATTTT. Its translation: CASSTTRTSGSADTQYF.

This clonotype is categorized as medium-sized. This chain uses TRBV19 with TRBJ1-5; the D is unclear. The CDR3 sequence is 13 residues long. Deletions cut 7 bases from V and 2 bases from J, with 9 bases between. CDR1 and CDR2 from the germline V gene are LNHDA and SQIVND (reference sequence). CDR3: CASKDYGNQPQHF. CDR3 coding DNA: TGTGCCAGTAAGGACTATGGCAATCAGCCCCAGCATTTT.

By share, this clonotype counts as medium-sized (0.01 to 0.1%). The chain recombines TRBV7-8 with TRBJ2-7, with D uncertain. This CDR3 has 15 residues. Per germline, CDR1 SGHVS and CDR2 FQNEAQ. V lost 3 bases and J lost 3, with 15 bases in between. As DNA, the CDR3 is TGTGCCAGCAGCTTTCGAGCCTTAAGTAGCTACGAGCAGTACTTC. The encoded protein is CASSFRALSSYEQYF.